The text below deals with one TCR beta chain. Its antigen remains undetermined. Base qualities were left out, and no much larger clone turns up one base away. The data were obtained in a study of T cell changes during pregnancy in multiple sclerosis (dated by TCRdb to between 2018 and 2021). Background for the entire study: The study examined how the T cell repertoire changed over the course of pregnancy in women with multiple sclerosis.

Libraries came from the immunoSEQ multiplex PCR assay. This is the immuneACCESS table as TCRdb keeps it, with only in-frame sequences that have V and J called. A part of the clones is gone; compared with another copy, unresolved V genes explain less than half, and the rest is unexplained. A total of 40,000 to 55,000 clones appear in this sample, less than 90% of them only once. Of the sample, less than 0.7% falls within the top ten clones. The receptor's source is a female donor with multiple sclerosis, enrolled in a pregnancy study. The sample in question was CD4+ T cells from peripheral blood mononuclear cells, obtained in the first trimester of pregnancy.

CDR3 reads: CASSADRVEETQYF. The DNA reads TGTGCCAGCAGTGCCGACAGGGTGGAAGAGACCCAGTACTTC. In this chain, TRBV6-1 is recombined with TRBJ2-5; 7 bases in between match TRBD1. The CDR3 starts with the cysteine, ends with the phenylalanine, and has 14 residues. Only the CDR3 region is kept as DNA, spanning 42 bases read in frame from base 1. Sequences MNHNS (CDR1) and SASEGT (CDR2) are obtained from the germline V gene. V and J are trimmed by 4 bases and 3 bases, and the gene matches miss 5 bases of the junction.